Each of the 24 T cell receptor beta chains below was sequenced from the same sample in a study of early T cells in non-severe SARS-CoV-2 infection. TCRdb itself ran the 5' RACE reads through MiXCR, one entry per CDR3 protein. The table shows fewer than 75,000 distinct CDR3 sequences, with 20% to 25% occurring only once. This sample comprised whole blood, obtained at baseline. Source of these receptors: an adult who was a healthcare worker with PCR-confirmed SARS-CoV-2 infection or an uninfected control (not recorded which).

The chain couples TRBV29-1 to TRBJ1-4; 8 bases agree with TRBD1. The V and J ends lost 7 bases and 6 bases, in that order; junction bases with no gene match: 7. The V gene's germline CDR1 is SQVTM and CDR2 ANQGSEA. The CDR3 has 13 residues. CDR3 amino acids: CSAGDRRHEKLFF. CDR3 in DNA: TGCAGCGCGGGGGACAGGCGGCATGAAAAACTGTTTTTT.

CDR3 sequence: CASSLIGPPLHEQYF. The CDR3 region has the DNA TGTGCCAGCAGCTTAATAGGCCCCCCCCTCCACGAGCAGTACTTC. The chain joins TRBV7-8 to TRBJ2-7; D unclear. Germline V gene lookup returns CDR1 SGHVS and CDR2 FQNEAQ. The CDR3 covers 15 residues. The V gene lost 2 bases and the J gene lost 5 bases, with 16 bases spanning the gap.

This clonotype was counted only a few times. This sequence joins TRBV29-1 and TRBJ2-4, with D possibly called TRBD1 or TRBD2 (5 bases each). The germline V gene encodes CDR1 SQVTM and CDR2 ANQGSEA. V lost 0 bases to trimming and J lost 7 bases, with 10 bases between them. The CDR3 is 13 amino acids. CDR3 coding DNA: TGCAGCGTTGAAGATCTAGGGGAGAACATTCAGTACTTC. Protein: CSVEDLGENIQYF. Filled out from reference TRBV29-1 and TRBJ2-4, the complete variable domain reads SAVISQKPSRDICQRGTSLTIQCQVDSQVTMMFWYRQQPGQSLTLIATANQGSEATYESGFVIDKFPISRPNLTFSTLTVSNMSPEDSSIYLCSVEDLGENIQYFGAGTRLSVL.

V and J are TRBV7-3 and TRBJ2-5; tentatively, D is TRBD1 (5 bases). Germline V gene lookup returns CDR1 SGHTA and CDR2 FQGTGA. V was pared by 5 bases and J by 8 bases, with 15 bases between. The CDR3 length is 13 residues. The DNA of the CDR3 is TGTGCCAGCAGCGAAGGACCCACAGGCACCCAGTACTTC. Amino acid sequence: CASSEGPTGTQYF.

This clonotype was recorded many times. The DNA for the CDR3 is TGTGCCAGCAGCTTAGTGGACAGCCGAAACTACGAGCAGTACTTC. Its translation: CASSLVDSRNYEQYF. V gene TRBV7-9 combines with J gene TRBJ2-7, with D possibly being TRBD1 (6 bases). Germline lookup yields CDR1 SEHNR and CDR2 FQNEAQ (reference sequence). The CDR3 sequence is 15 residues long. Trimming cost V 1 base and J 3 bases, with 13 bases left between them.

This clonotype was counted only a few times. V usage is TRBV10-3 and J usage is TRBJ2-3, with D maybe TRBD1 (5 bases). CDR3 length equals 14 residues. Germline assignment: CDR1 ENHRY and CDR2 SYGVKD. The V gene lost 6 bases and the J gene lost 1 base, with 11 bases spanning the gap. This CDR3 reads CAISRQPGTDTQYF. CDR3 DNA: TGTGCCATCAGCCGACAGCCGGGCACAGATACGCAGTATTTT.

V is TRBV9 and J is TRBJ1-2, with D tentatively TRBD1 (6 bases). V was trimmed by 6 bases and J by 3 bases, leaving 12 bases between them. The germline CDR1 and CDR2 sequences are SGDLS and YYNGEE. This CDR3 has 13 residues. The DNA for the CDR3 is TGTGCCAGCAAAATGGACAGCGACTATGGCTACACCTTC. This encodes CASKMDSDYGYTF.

This chain links TRBV12-3 or TRBV12-4 with TRBJ1-2; D gene ambiguous. Between the trimmed V and J ends, which lost 9 bases and 8 bases, there was a span of 16 bases. CDR3 length equals 12 residues. CDR3 sequence (DNA): TGTGCCAGTGGCTGGCGGGGTAGCGGCTACACCTTC. It is translated as CASGWRGSGYTF.

A few counts support this clonotype. The chain carries TRBV6-1 and TRBJ2-3, with D uncertain. Germline V CDR1 and CDR2: MNHNS, SASEGT. The CDR3 length is 13 residues. The V gene lost 7 bases and the J gene lost 6 bases, with 14 bases spanning the gap. This CDR3 reads CASTTVDRDTQYF. The CDR3 DNA follows: TGTGCCAGCACAACGGTGGATAGGGATACGCAGTATTTT.

V gene TRBV6-6 combines with J gene TRBJ2-1, with 9 bases that match TRBD1. Germline CDR1 and CDR2: MNHNY and SVGAGI (reference sequence). This CDR3 comprises 12 residues. V lost 8 bases, J lost 8 bases, and 4 bases stayed unmatched. The DNA for the CDR3 is TGTGCCAGCGGGACAGGGTGGTATGAGCAGTTCTTC. Translating it yields CASGTGWYEQFF.

This clonotype was recorded a few times. The chain uses TRBV25-1 and TRBJ2-7; 7 nucleotides match TRBD1. J was trimmed by 5 bases and V by 6 bases; bases with no gene match: 7. The CDR3 has 13 amino acids. Germline V gene data show CDR1 as MGHDK and CDR2 as SYGVNS. The CDR3 loop reads CASRERDSNEQYF. Here the CDR3 DNA reads TGTGCCAGCAGGGAAAGGGACAGCAACGAGCAGTACTTC.

The rearrangement links TRBV18 to TRBJ2-1, with a weak D call TRBD2 (6 bases). The germline V gene has CDR1 KGHSH and CDR2 LQKENI. This CDR3 region has 12 residues. The germline V and J ends were trimmed by 6 bases and 8 bases, with 11 bases remaining between them. As DNA, the CDR3 is TGTGCCAGCTCCCCCTGGGGGGATGAGCAGTTCTTC. Translating gives CASSPWGDEQFF. The full variable domain, with the rest looked up from reference TRBV18 and TRBJ2-1, is NAGVMQNPRHLVRRRGQEARLRCSPMKGHSHVYWYRQLPEEGLKFMVYLQKENIIDESGMPKERFSAEFPKEGPSILRIQQVVRGDSAAYFCASSPWGDEQFFGPGTRLTVL.

The chain employs TRBV11-2 and TRBJ2-2, with D hard to call. Germline assignment: CDR1 SGHAT and CDR2 FQNNGV. This CDR3 has 12 residues. The germline V and J ends were trimmed by 3 bases and 1 base, with 0 bases remaining between them. The CDR3 here is CASSLNTGELFF. CDR3 coding DNA: TGTGCCAGCAGCTTGAACACCGGGGAGCTGTTTTTT.

The gene calls are TRBV2 and TRBJ2-7; TRBD1 is a possible D gene (7 bases). The CDR3 has 17 residues. V was clipped by 6 bases and J by 2 bases, with 23 bases between them. Germline CDR1 is SNHLY and CDR2 is FYNNEI. CDR3 nucleotide sequence: TGTGCCAGCAGACCTGGTTACAGGGGCCCGGGGGCCTACGAGCAGTACTTC. Its protein is CASRPGYRGPGAYEQYF.

The V gene is TRBV2, the J gene TRBJ1-4; D uncertain. Looked up from germline, CDR1 is SNHLY and CDR2 is FYNNEI. The V gene lost 2 bases and the J gene lost 0 bases, with 4 bases spanning the gap. The CDR3 extends over 14 amino acids. CDR3 loop: CASSELATNEKLFF. The CDR3 region has the DNA TGTGCCAGCAGTGAACTTGCAACTAATGAAAAACTGTTTTTT.

The rearrangement joins TRBV20-1 to TRBJ2-7; unclear D gene. CDR1 is DFQATT and CDR2 is SNEGSKA in the germline V gene (reference sequence). This CDR3 comprises 12 residues. Trimming pared 0 bases from V and 3 bases from J, leaving 6 bases between. The CDR3 region has the DNA TGCAGTGCTAGAGAAAGCGTCTACGAGCAGTACTTC. As protein: CSARESVYEQYF.

This clonotype was recorded at least ten times. The V gene is TRBV10-3, the J gene TRBJ1-6, with TRBD1 as a possible D gene (6 bases). The CDR3 loop spans 14 amino acids. The ends were cut back, 2 bases at V and 8 bases at J, with 10 bases in the middle. Germline V lookup: CDR1 ENHRY, CDR2 SYGVKD. In DNA, the CDR3 is TGTGCCATCAGTGAGGACAGGTTGTATTCACCCCTCCACTTT. It is translated as CAISEDRLYSPLHF.

The chain links TRBV27 to TRBJ1-5; TRBD1 aligns across 8 bases. CDR1 MNHEY and CDR2 SMNVEV come from the germline V gene (reference sequence). The CDR3 consists of 15 residues. The ends lost 5 bases at V and 7 bases at J; junction bases unmatched: 10. CDR3: CASSARTGRSQPQHF. CDR3 DNA: TGTGCCAGCAGTGCCAGGACAGGGCGTAGCCAGCCCCAGCATTTT.

This clonotype was recorded a few times. This sequence joins TRBV18 and TRBJ2-7; TRBD2 is a possible D gene (8 bases). Germline V gene lookup returns CDR1 KGHSH and CDR2 LQKENI. This CDR3 has 16 amino acids. V was clipped by 3 bases and J by 0 bases, with 15 bases between them. DNA for the CDR3: TGTGCCAGCTCACCTCCGCGGGGGGACAGCTCCTACGAGCAGTACTTC. It specifies CASSPPRGDSSYEQYF.

This clonotype was seen many times. This chain links TRBV10-3 with TRBJ2-5; 11 bases match TRBD2. Germline trimming cut 3 bases from V and 4 bases from J; bases unmatched to any gene: 10. Germline values: CDR1 ENHRY, CDR2 SYGVKD. This CDR3 is built from 17 residues. The CDR3 DNA reads TGTGCCATCAGTGACCCTCGAGGGCTAGCGGGGGGAGAGACCCAGTACTTC. This codes for CAISDPRGLAGGETQYF.

The chain combines TRBV5-1 with TRBJ2-2; D uncertain. The CDR3 totals 14 residues. Trimming took off 3 bases at V and 3 bases at J, with 9 bases between the two ends. Germline lookup yields CDR1 SGHRS and CDR2 YFSETQ. The CDR3 reads CASSYQTDTGELFF. CDR3 nucleotides: TGCGCCAGCAGCTATCAAACGGACACCGGGGAGCTGTTTTTT.

This clonotype was seen more than once but under ten times. The CDR3: CASSHGQNGYTF. As DNA, the CDR3 is TGTGCCAGCAGCCATGGACAGAACGGCTACACCTTC. The chain recombines TRBV27 with TRBJ1-2, with D maybe TRBD1 (6 bases). This CDR3 is 12 amino acids long. The V gene's germline CDR1 is MNHEY and CDR2 SMNVEV (reference sequence). Trimming shortened V by 6 bases and J by 8 bases, and 13 bases separated the two germline ends.

The gene calls are TRBV9 and TRBJ2-3; D is tentatively TRBD1 or TRBD2 (5 bases each). Germline V gene sequence: CDR1 SGDLS, CDR2 YYNGEE. The CDR3 is made up of 15 amino acids. The germline V and J ends were trimmed by 4 bases and 2 bases, with 14 bases remaining between them. This CDR3 reads CASSQGTPSTDTQYF. CDR3 DNA: TGTGCCAGCAGCCAAGGGACGCCTTCCACAGATACGCAGTATTTT.

This rearrangement joins TRBV5-1 to TRBJ2-2; 10 nucleotides line up with TRBD2. The germline V gene encodes CDR1 SGHRS and CDR2 YFSETQ. V was clipped by 4 bases and J by 3 bases; unmatched bases: 3. This CDR3 is built from 15 residues. CDR3 sequence (DNA): TGCGCCAGCAGCCCCACTAGCGGGGACACCGGGGAGCTGTTTTTT. It is translated as CASSPTSGDTGELFF.